This T cell receptor beta chain was found in a study of response to subunit inactivated influenza vaccine. TCRdb itself ran the RT-PCR reads through MiXCR, one entry per CDR3 protein. The profile covers just over 300,000 distinct CDR3 sequences, with roughly 22% appearing a single time and about 9.3% taken by the ten largest. CDR1 SGHAT and CDR2 FQNNGV come from the germline V gene. The length of the CDR3 is 19 residues. V was cut by 0 bases and J by 0 bases, with 18 bases left in between. The receptor was isolated from a man in his fifties or sixties who received an inactivated influenza vaccine. The sample in question was PBMCs from blood, obtained approximately 20 months after vaccination. The rearrangement joins TRBV11-2 to TRBJ1-3, with a possible D match to TRBD1 (6 bases). CDR3 protein: CASSLDYRDMIGSGNTIYF. CDR3 in DNA: TGTGCCAGCAGCTTAGATTACAGGGACATGATCGGCTCTGGAAACACCATATATTTT.